A single TCR beta chain is shown here with its context. The data originate from a study of technical replicates of blood from a few donors. The germline CDR1 and CDR2 sequences are MNHEY and SVGAGI. J was trimmed by 9 bases and V by 2 bases; bases with no gene match: 2. CDR3 length: 12 residues. Some clones are missing from TCRdb's copy, which holds only in-frame ones; the method was immunoSEQ multiplex PCR. This sample has 70,000 to 85,000 clones, with 97% found just once. The material sequenced was T cells isolated from PBMCs. This clonotype was sampled from a human donor in good health. The chain recombines TRBV6-5 with TRBJ2-7; TRBD1 matches 9 bases. The CDR3 coding sequence is TGTGCCAGCAGTTACGAGGGACAGGGGCAGTACTTC. This encodes CASSYEGQGQYF.